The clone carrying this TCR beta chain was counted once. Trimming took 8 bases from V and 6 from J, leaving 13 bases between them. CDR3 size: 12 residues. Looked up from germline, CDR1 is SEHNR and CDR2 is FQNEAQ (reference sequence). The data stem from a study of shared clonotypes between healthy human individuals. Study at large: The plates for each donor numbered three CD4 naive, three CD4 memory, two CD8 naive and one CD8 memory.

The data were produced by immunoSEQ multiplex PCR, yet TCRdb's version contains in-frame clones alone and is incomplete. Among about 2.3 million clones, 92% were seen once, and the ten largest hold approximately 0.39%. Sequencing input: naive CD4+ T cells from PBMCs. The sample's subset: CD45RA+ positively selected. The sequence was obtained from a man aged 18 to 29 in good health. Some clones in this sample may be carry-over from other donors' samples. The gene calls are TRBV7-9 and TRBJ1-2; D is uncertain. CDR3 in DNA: TGTGCCAGCTCCCCCCGGGAGGATGGCTACACCTTC. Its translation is CASSPREDGYTF.